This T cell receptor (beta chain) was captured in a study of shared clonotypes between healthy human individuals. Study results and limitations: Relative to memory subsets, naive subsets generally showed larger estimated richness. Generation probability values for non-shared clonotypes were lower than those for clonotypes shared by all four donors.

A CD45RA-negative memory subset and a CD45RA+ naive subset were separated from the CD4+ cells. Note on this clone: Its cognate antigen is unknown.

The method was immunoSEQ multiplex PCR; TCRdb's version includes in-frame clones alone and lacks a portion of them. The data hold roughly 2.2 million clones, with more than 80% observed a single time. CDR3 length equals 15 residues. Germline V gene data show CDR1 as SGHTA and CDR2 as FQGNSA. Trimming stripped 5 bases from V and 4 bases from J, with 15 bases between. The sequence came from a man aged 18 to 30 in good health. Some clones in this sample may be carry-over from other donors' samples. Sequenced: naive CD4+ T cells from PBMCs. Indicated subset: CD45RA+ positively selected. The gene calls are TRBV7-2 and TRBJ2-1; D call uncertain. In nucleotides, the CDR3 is TGTGCCAGCAGCCTCATACGGGCCCTTTACAATGAGCAGTTCTTC. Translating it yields CASSLIRALYNEQFF.